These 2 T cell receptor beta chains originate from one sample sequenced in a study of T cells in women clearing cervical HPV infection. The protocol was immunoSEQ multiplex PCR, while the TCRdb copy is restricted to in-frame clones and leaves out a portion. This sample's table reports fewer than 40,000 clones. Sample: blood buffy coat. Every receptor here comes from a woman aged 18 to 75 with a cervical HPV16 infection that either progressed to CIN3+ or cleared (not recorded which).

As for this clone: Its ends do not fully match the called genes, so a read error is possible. CDR3: CASSLSTRAQETQYF. CDR3 DNA, as far as it was read: TGTGCTAGCAGCTTAAGTACCAGGGCGCAAGAGACC. The chain links TRBV7-7 to TRBJ2-5; TRBD1 is a possible D gene (5 bases). The read ends 3 residues before the CDR3 terminus; that terminus is restored from the germline J gene. This CDR3 has 15 residues. The germline V gene encodes CDR1 SSHAT and CDR2 FNYEAQ (reference sequence).

The CDR3 here is CASSEGLPSTDTQYF. Partial CDR3 DNA: TGCGCCAGCAGCGAGGGACTTCCCAGCACAGATACG. This chain connects TRBV5-1 to TRBJ2-3, with TRBD2 as a possible D gene (6 bases). The read ends 3 residues early relative to the CDR3; the germline J gene fills the gap. The V gene lost 4 bases and the J gene lost 0 bases, with 12 bases spanning the gap. This CDR3 region has 15 residues. Per germline, CDR1 SGHRS and CDR2 YFSETQ.